This record covers a single T cell receptor beta chain. The antigen remains unidentified. From its re-call of the 5' RACE reads, TCRdb lists each CDR3 protein once, without DNA. The sample table includes approximately 300,000 distinct CDR3 sequences. This sample was taken from a study of monozygotic twins with inflammatory bowel disease. The germline gives CDR1 DFQATT, CDR2 SNEGSKA (reference sequence). The CDR3 has 15 amino acids. Points from the study as a whole: IBD patients displayed reduced TCRbeta diversity (inverse Simpson) when set against healthy co-twins. Reduced clonotype sharing with other individuals was observed in IBD patients relative to healthy twins, especially with disease activity.

This TCR derives from a human donor with ulcerative colitis or Crohn's disease, or a healthy co-twin of an affected twin (not recorded which). Sequencing input: blood. This sequence joins TRBV20-1 and TRBJ2-1; without DNA, the TCRdb call of TRBD2 cannot be checked. CDR3 in amino acids: CSSAVWDSSYNEQFF.